Below, 2 T cell receptor beta chains from the same sample are listed, as sequenced in a study of T cell changes during pregnancy in multiple sclerosis. Profiled with immunoSEQ multiplex PCR; TCRdb holds only in-frame clones, not every one. The repertoire includes tens of thousands of clones, roughly 91% of them detected once, and roughly 3% sits in the top ten. Material: CD4+ T cells from peripheral blood mononuclear cells, obtained in the first trimester of pregnancy. The receptors come from a female donor in good health, enrolled as a control in a pregnancy study.

A single count supports this clone. The chain combines TRBV28 with TRBJ1-1; TRBD1 agrees at 8 bases. The CDR3 consists of 16 residues. The germline V gene encodes CDR1 MDHEN and CDR2 SYDVKM. V lost 2 bases, J lost 5 bases, and 10 bases stayed unmatched. The CDR3 here is CASSLTQGAGETEAFF. CDR3 coding DNA: TGTGCCAGCAGTTTAACCCAGGGGGCGGGTGAGACTGAAGCTTTCTTT.

The rearrangement links TRBV28 to TRBJ2-7; 10 bases match TRBD2. V lost 6 bases to trimming and J lost 3 bases; unmatched junction nucleotides: 5. This CDR3 is built from 14 residues. The V gene's germline CDR1 is MDHEN and CDR2 SYDVKM. CDR3 in amino acids: CASRERGGGYEQYF. CDR3 nucleotide sequence: TGTGCCAGCAGGGAGCGGGGGGGAGGCTACGAGCAGTACTTC.